This is a list of T cell receptor beta chains from one sample in a study of neoadjuvant nivolumab and ipilimumab in lung cancer. Repertoires were generated with immunoSEQ multiplex PCR, while TCRdb's copy carries only in-frame clones and drops some. The sample includes tens of thousands of clones, approximately 78% of them seen just once. Sequencing was performed on tumor tissue, taken after neoadjuvant nivolumab, alone or with ipilimumab, at or shortly before surgery. The receptors shown here come from an adult with non-small cell lung cancer. CDR3s leave out the opening cysteine and the closing phenylalanine or tryptophan.

j_call v_call cdr3_aa
TRBJ1-2 TRBV6-5 ASTKGQGYGYT
TRBJ2-1 TRBV5-1 ASSLDFEQF
TRBJ1-1 TRBV30 AWSAYRNTAF
TRBJ2-2 TRBV29-1 SYSHSNTGELF
TRBJ2-6 TRBV18 ASSSISGANVLT
TRBJ1-1 TRBV5-6 ASSLGGPGRGNTEAF
TRBJ2-5 TRBV7-8 ASSSGRVVGETQY
TRBJ1-1 TRBV5-5 ASKTQGLMNTEAF
TRBJ1-1 TRBV6-5 AISEGRDTEAF
TRBJ2-5 TRBV5-1 ASSLGLTEQETQY
TRBJ2-7 TRBV6-5 ASSLKREGPYEQY
TRBJ2-1 TRBV7-2 ASRLTREAEQF
TRBJ2-1 TRBV10-2 ASSERHSGSGNEQF
TRBJ1-5 TRBV7-9 ASSNGVYQPQH
TRBJ2-7 TRBV6-1 ASSVSLQRVEQY
TRBJ2-6 TRBV5-1 ASSLSGTGSTGANVLT
TRBJ2-5 TRBV29-1 SVERLDRETQY
TRBJ2-2 TRBV5-1 ASSLSGANTGELF
TRBJ2-7 TRBV18 ASSLRTGDEQY
TRBJ2-3 TRBV25-1 ASTGMDTQY
TRBJ2-5 TRBV5-1 ASSRGGQETQY
TRBJ2-5 TRBV6-5 ASSYKGVEQETQY
TRBJ1-5 TRBV7-8 ASSLEPRSNQPQH
TRBJ1-1 TRBV2 ASAEGNTEAF
TRBJ2-1 TRBV7-9 ASSTLFGWEEQF
TRBJ2-7 TRBV10-2 ASWKGLGPYEQY
TRBJ2-7 TRBV5-4 ASSLARGGGSYEQY
TRBJ2-7 TRBV10-2 ASRTTGLAGAHEQY
TRBJ2-1 TRBV27 ASSLSSLAGGTNEQF
TRBJ2-3 TRBV5-1 ASSLASTGLGTDTQY